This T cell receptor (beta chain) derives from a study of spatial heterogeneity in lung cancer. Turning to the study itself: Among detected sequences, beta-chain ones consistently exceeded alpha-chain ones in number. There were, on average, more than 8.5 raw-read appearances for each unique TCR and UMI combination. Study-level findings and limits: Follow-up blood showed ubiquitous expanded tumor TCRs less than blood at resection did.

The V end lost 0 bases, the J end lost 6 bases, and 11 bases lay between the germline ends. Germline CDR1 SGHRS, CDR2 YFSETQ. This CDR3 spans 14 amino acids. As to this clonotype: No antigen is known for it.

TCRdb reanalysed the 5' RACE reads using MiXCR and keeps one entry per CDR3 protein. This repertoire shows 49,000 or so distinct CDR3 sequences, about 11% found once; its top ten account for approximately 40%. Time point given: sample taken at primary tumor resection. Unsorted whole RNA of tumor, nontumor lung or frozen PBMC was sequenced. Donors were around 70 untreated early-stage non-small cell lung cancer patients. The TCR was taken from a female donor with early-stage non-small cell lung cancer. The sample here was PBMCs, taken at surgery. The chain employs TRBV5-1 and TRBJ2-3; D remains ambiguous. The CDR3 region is CASSLAGPRDTQYF. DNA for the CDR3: TGCGCCAGCAGCTTGGCTGGCCCACGGGATACGCAGTATTTT.